What follows are 23 T cell receptor beta chains derived from one specimen sequenced in a study of neoadjuvant anti-PD-1 for oral cavity cancer. Repertoires were generated with immunoSEQ multiplex PCR, while TCRdb's copy carries only in-frame clones and drops some. In the table there are 55,000 to 80,000 clones, more than 70% of which are singletons. Material: PBMCs, obtained before nivolumab (anti-PD-1) treatment. The origin of the receptors is a person between 35 and 79 years old with oral cavity squamous cell carcinoma.

CDR3 sequence reads: CASSQGQTSGYNEQFF. The CDR3 bases are TGCGCCAGCAGCCAGGGACAGACTAGCGGATACAATGAGCAGTTCTTC. V usage is TRBV4-1 and J usage is TRBJ2-1; TRBD2 agrees at 9 bases. The CDR3 is 16 residues long. The germline CDR1 and CDR2 sequences are MGHRA and YSYEKL. V trimming: 3 bases; J trimming: 4 bases; junction bases outside the gene matches: 7.

The rearrangement links TRBV13 to TRBJ2-5; tentatively, D is TRBD1 (5 bases). Germline assignment: CDR1 PRHDT and CDR2 FYEKMQ (reference sequence). V was pared by 5 bases and J by 4 bases, with 14 bases between. The CDR3 runs 14 residues. This chain's CDR3 is CASSLSGTGETQYF. For the CDR3, the DNA is TGTGCCAGCAGCCTAAGTGGCACAGGAGAGACCCAGTACTTC.

V and J are TRBV19 and TRBJ2-1; D is perhaps TRBD1 or TRBD2 (5 bases each). The CDR3 totals 15 residues. Trimming left V 3 bases short and J 4 bases short, with 13 bases between. The germline gives CDR1 LNHDA, CDR2 SQIVND (reference sequence). The CDR3 nucleotides are TGTGCCAGTAGTATTTGGTGGGACCTTTACAATGAGCAGTTCTTC. Translating gives CASSIWWDLYNEQFF.

The chain has TRBV5-5 and TRBJ1-5; no firm D call. The V gene lost 3 bases and the J gene lost 4 bases, with 11 bases spanning the gap. Germline V CDR1 and CDR2: SGHKS, YYEKEE (reference sequence). This CDR3 contains 14 residues. The CDR3 loop is CASSSAGKNQPQHF. In DNA form, the CDR3 reads TGTGCCAGCAGCTCGGCAGGAAAGAATCAGCCCCAGCATTTT.

This rearrangement joins TRBV7-3 to TRBJ1-5; 8 nucleotides agree with TRBD1. CDR3 length: 13 amino acids. The J segment lost 6 bases and the V segment lost 3 bases, leaving 1 base of the junction unmatched. Per germline, CDR1 SGHTA and CDR2 FQGTGA. Here the CDR3 DNA reads TGTGCCAGCAGCTTGGACAGGGCTCAGCCCCAGCATTTT. Protein product: CASSLDRAQPQHF.

V gene TRBV25-1 combines with J gene TRBJ2-1; D could derive from TRBD1 or TRBD2 (5 bases each). The germline gives CDR1 MGHDK, CDR2 SYGVNS. CDR3 length equals 13 residues. Trimming took off 9 bases at V and 1 base at J, with 10 bases between the two ends. CDR3: CASGGRSYNEQFF. In DNA form, the CDR3 reads TGTGCCAGTGGGGGAAGATCCTACAATGAGCAGTTCTTC. Full variable domain (rest looked up from reference TRBV25-1 and TRBJ2-1): EADIYQTPRYLVIGTGKKITLECSQTMGHDKMYWYQQDPGMELHLIHYSYGVNSTEKGDLSSESTVSRIRTEHFPLTLESARPSHTSQYLCASGGRSYNEQFFGPGTRLTVL.

This clone was counted only a few times. The chain recombines TRBV7-2 with TRBJ1-2; possibly TRBD1 for D (5 bases). Trimming took off 3 bases at V and 4 bases at J, with 9 bases between the two ends. CDR3 size: 13 residues. Germline V gene sequence: CDR1 SGHTA, CDR2 FQGNSA. This CDR3 reads CASSLGGTYGYTF. The CDR3 region has the DNA TGTGCCAGCAGCTTGGGGGGGACCTATGGCTACACCTTC.

V is TRBV6-5 and J is TRBJ1-1; D gene unclear. The germline gives CDR1 MNHEY, CDR2 SVGAGI. Trimming removed 3 bases from V and 1 base from J, with 9 bases in between. This CDR3 is 14 amino acids long. The CDR3 nucleotides read TGTGCCAGCAGTTATCAATCAGCGAACACTGAAGCTTTCTTT. It yields the protein CASSYQSANTEAFF.

This clone was counted a few times. The chain carries TRBV7-3 and TRBJ2-1, with 9 positions matching TRBD2. The ends lost 2 bases at V and 8 bases at J; junction bases unmatched: 10. The CDR3 sequence is 16 residues long. Per the germline V gene, CDR1 is SGHTA and CDR2 is FQGTGA. CDR3 in DNA: TGTGCCAGCAGCTTACCCGGGGCTAGCGGGACCGATGAGCAGTTCTTC. Translation: CASSLPGASGTDEQFF.

The CDR3 region has the DNA TGTGCCAGCAGCGTTGGGACAGGAGACTACAATGAGCAGTTCTTC. Protein product: CASSVGTGDYNEQFF. This chain links TRBV9 with TRBJ2-1, with 8 nucleotides matching TRBD1. This CDR3 has 15 amino acids. CDR1 and CDR2 from the germline V gene are SGDLS and YYNGEE. Unmatched junction bases numbered 4, after V lost 2 bases and J lost 3 bases.

This rearrangement joins TRBV6-1 to TRBJ2-7; 8 nucleotides line up with TRBD1. The CDR3 covers 15 residues. J gave up 1 base and V 3 bases, and 5 bases lay outside the gene matches. Germline-derived CDR1 and CDR2 are MNHNS and SASEGT. The CDR3 coding sequence is TGTGCCAGCAGTGAGGGACAGGTCCTATCCTACGAGCAGTACTTC. This gives the protein CASSEGQVLSYEQYF.

This chain uses TRBV18 with TRBJ2-3; unclear D gene. Germline assignment: CDR1 KGHSH and CDR2 LQKENI. The V gene lost 0 bases and the J gene lost 0 bases, with 19 bases spanning the gap. The CDR3 has 19 residues. The DNA of the CDR3 is TGTGCCAGCTCACCACCGTCCGCAGACGAAGACCTTAGCACAGATACGCAGTATTTT. Protein sequence: CASSPPSADEDLSTDTQYF.

The chain is built from TRBV4-2 and TRBJ2-3, with 12 bases fitting TRBD2. J lost 4 bases, V lost 4 bases, and 6 bases had no gene match. The CDR3 totals 16 residues. Germline-derived CDR1 and CDR2 are LGHNA and YNFKEQ. The CDR3 is CASSLQTSGGADTQYF. CDR3 bases: TGTGCCAGCAGCCTCCAGACTAGCGGGGGCGCAGATACGCAGTATTTT.

The rearrangement uses TRBV7-8 and TRBJ2-2, with TRBD1 identical over 8 bases. CDR3 length equals 18 residues. V was pared by 1 base and J by 7 bases, with 14 bases of the junction left unmatched. Germline CDR1 SGHVS, CDR2 FQNEAQ. CDR3 protein: CASSLEIWSRGLGGELFF. The CDR3, as DNA: TGTGCCAGCAGCTTAGAGATATGGTCCAGGGGGCTGGGCGGGGAGCTGTTTTTT. Full variable domain (outside the CDR3, taken from reference TRBV7-8 and TRBJ2-2): GAGVSQSPRYKVAKRGQDVALRCDPISGHVSLFWYQQALGQGPEFLTYFQNEAQLDKSGLPSDRFFAERPEGSVSTLKIQRTQQEDSAVYLCASSLEIWSRGLGGELFFGEGSRLTVL.

The J gene is TRBJ2-3, the V gene TRBV6-5; 9 bases are a match to TRBD2. Germline-derived CDR1 and CDR2 are MNHEY and SVGAGI. The length of the CDR3 is 13 residues. J gave up 6 bases and V 10 bases, and 8 bases lay outside the gene matches. For the CDR3, the DNA is TGTGCCACCCTACAGGCGGGAGGGGATACGCAGTATTTT. Residues: CATLQAGGDTQYF.

The chain uses TRBV6-5 and TRBJ2-1; 8 nucleotides line up with TRBD1. This CDR3 is 12 amino acids long. Per germline, CDR1 MNHEY and CDR2 SVGAGI. V lost 5 bases, J lost 9 bases, and 3 bases stayed unmatched. The CDR3 protein is CASSNDRGEQFF. The DNA for the CDR3 is TGTGCCAGCAGTAACGACAGGGGTGAGCAGTTCTTC.

This clone was detected once. This chain links TRBV4-1 with TRBJ2-5; D is undetermined. Trimming shortened V by 4 bases and J by 1 base, and 13 bases separated the two germline ends. CDR1 is MGHRA and CDR2 is YSYEKL in the germline V gene. CDR3 size: 15 residues. CDR3 nucleotides: TGCGCCAGCAGCCCTCCCGGACGGACCCAAGAGACCCAGTACTTC. It specifies CASSPPGRTQETQYF.

The genes are TRBV9 and TRBJ2-5, with D perhaps matching TRBD2 (6 bases). Germline loops: CDR1 SGDLS, CDR2 YYNGEE. This CDR3 contains 15 residues. The germline V and J ends were trimmed by 2 bases and 5 bases, with 16 bases remaining between them. The CDR3 region has the DNA TGTGCCAGCAGCGTGGAAACTAGGCGGGGCGAGACCCAGTACTTC. This codes for CASSVETRRGETQYF.

The rearrangement uses TRBV27 and TRBJ1-1, with unresolved D. The CDR3 length is 17 residues. Between the trimmed V and J ends, which lost 0 bases and 0 bases, there was a span of 14 bases. Germline loops: CDR1 MNHEY, CDR2 SMNVEV (reference sequence). CDR3 coding DNA: TGTGCCAGCAGTTTATCAGGATTACCGTACATGAACACTGAAGCTTTCTTT. Its translation is CASSLSGLPYMNTEAFF.

The CDR3 spells CAVRDVGYTF. The CDR3 nucleotides are TGTGCCGTCCGGGACGTTGGCTACACCTTC. The V gene is TRBV19, the J gene TRBJ1-2, with TRBD1 as a possible D gene (5 bases). With 11 bases removed from V and 7 bases from J, the gap between germline ends came to 11 bases. The CDR3 loop spans 10 amino acids. Germline assignment: CDR1 LNHDA and CDR2 SQIVND (reference sequence).

This clone was counted once. This sequence joins TRBV9 and TRBJ1-5, with no clear D. This CDR3 contains 15 residues. CDR1 SGDLS and CDR2 YYNGEE come from the germline V gene. Trimming left V 0 bases short and J 5 bases short, with 12 bases between. CDR3 loop: CASSVGWGLDQPQHF. DNA of the CDR3: TGTGCCAGCAGCGTAGGGTGGGGTTTAGATCAGCCCCAGCATTTT.

This clone was seen just once. The J gene is TRBJ1-1, the V gene TRBV13; 7 bases map to TRBD1. CDR3 size: 15 residues. CDR1 is PRHDT and CDR2 is FYEKMQ in the germline V gene (reference sequence). V lost 5 bases and J lost 0; bases outside the gene matches: 6. Written as DNA, the CDR3 is TGTGCCAGCAGCCCTGACAGGGTGATGAACACTGAAGCTTTCTTT. Translating it yields CASSPDRVMNTEAFF.

The genes are TRBV5-6 and TRBJ2-2; D may correspond to TRBD1 or TRBD2 (5 bases each). Germline V gene lookup returns CDR1 SGHDT and CDR2 YYEEEE. The CDR3 is 15 amino acids. V lost 4 bases to trimming and J lost 0 bases, with 10 bases between them. CDR3 amino acids: CASSHRGPNTGELFF. The CDR3 coding sequence is TGTGCCAGCAGCCATCGGGGACCGAACACCGGGGAGCTGTTTTTT. The entire variable domain, with the rest obtained from reference TRBV5-6 and TRBJ2-2, is as follows: DAGVTQSPTHLIKTRGQQVTLRCSPKSGHDTVSWYQQALGQGPQFIFQYYEEEERQRGNFPDRFSGHQFPNYSSELNVNALLLGDSALYLCASSHRGPNTGELFFGEGSRLTVL.